This TCR beta chain was captured by sequencing in a study of CD8 T cells in ankylosing spondylitis. V lost 3 bases and J lost 3; bases outside the gene matches: 2. Germline V lookup: CDR1 MNHEY, CDR2 SMNVEV (reference sequence). The CDR3 is 15 residues long. TCRdb recomputed calls from the 5' RACE reads with MiXCR, one row per CDR3 protein. The repertoire holds more than 400,000 distinct CDR3 sequences, about 5.4% seen once, with under 4.5% in the top ten. A few counts support this clonotype. Its matching antigen is unknown. Notes on the study in general: Among TCR beta sequences, a motif of roughly 8 highly homologous variants appeared characteristic of ankylosing spondylitis blood.

The material sequenced was blood, either unsorted or a sorted T cell fraction (not recorded which). This sequence joins TRBV27 and TRBJ2-5; TRBD2 matches at 12 bases. The TCR was taken from a male donor with ankylosing spondylitis. CDR3 sequence reads: CASSFLAGGEETQYF. DNA of the CDR3: TGTGCCAGCAGTTTCCTAGCGGGGGGGGAAGAGACCCAGTACTTC.